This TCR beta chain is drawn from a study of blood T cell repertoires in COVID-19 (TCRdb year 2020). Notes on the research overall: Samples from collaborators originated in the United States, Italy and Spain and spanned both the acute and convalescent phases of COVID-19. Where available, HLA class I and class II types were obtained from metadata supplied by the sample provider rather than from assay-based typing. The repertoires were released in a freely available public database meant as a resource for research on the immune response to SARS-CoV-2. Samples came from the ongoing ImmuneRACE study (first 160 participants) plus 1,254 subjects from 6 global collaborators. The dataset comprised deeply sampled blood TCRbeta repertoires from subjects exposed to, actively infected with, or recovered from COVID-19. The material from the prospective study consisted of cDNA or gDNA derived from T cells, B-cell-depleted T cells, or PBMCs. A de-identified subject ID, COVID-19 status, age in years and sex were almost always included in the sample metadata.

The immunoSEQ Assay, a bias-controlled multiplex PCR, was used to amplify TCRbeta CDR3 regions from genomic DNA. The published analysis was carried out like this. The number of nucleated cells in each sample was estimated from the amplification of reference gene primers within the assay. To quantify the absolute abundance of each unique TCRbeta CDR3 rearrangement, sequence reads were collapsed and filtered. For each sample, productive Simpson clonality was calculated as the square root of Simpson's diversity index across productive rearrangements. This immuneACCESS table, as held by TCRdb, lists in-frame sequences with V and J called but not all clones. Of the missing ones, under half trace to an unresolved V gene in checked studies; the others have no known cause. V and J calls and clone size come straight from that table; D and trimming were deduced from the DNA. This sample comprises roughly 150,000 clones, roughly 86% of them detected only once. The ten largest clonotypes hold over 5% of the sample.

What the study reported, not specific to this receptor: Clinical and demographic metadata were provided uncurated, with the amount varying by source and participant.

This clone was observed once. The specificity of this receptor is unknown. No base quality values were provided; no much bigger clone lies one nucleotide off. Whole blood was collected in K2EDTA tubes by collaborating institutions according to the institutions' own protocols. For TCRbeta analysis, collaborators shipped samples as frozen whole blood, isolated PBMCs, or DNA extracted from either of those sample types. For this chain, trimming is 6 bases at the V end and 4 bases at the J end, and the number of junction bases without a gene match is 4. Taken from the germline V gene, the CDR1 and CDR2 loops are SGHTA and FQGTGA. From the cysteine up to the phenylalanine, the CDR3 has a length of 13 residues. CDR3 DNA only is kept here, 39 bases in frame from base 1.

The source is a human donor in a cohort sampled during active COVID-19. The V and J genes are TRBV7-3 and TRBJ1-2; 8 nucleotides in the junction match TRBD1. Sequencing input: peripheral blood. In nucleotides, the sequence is TGTGCCAGCAGTTTTACAGGGGGCTATGGCTACACCTTC. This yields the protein CASSFTGGYGYTF.